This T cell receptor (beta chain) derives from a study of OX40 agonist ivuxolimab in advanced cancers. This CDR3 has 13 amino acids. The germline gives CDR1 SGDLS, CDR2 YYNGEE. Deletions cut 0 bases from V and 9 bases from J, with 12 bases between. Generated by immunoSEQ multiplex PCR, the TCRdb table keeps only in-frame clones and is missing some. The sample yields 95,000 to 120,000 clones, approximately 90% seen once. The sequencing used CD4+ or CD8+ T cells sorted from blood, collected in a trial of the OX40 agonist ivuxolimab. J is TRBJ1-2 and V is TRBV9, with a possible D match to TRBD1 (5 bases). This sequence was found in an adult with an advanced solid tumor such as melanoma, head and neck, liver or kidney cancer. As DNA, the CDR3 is TGTGCCAGCAGCGTAGCGGAGCGGGACCGCTACACCTTC. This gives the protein CASSVAERDRYTF.